The rows below give T cell receptor beta chains drawn from one sample of a study of blood T cell repertoires in COVID-19. Using immunoSEQ multiplex PCR, the repertoire was profiled, and TCRdb retains in-frame clones only, with some absent. The profile covers roughly 30,000 clones, with over 75% appearing a single time and 5% to 6.5% taken by the ten largest. Sequencing was performed on peripheral blood. These receptors were obtained from a human donor in a cohort sampled during active COVID-19. Each CDR3 is given with its conserved first and last residue. A D gene is named only where the DNA matches it firmly. The size field is filled for only some rows; it gives once, few, many or a size class.

j_gene,d_gene,abundance,v_gene,CDR3nt,CDR3aa
TRBJ1-3,-,-,TRBV21-1,TGTGCCATCCCCAGGGGCAACACCATATATTTT,CAIPRGNTIYF
TRBJ2-2,-,-,TRBV5-1,TGCGCCAGCAGCTTGGACGTGACAGGTAGTACTCGAATACCTTCCACCGGGGAGCTGTTTTTT,CASSLDVTGSTRIPSTGELFF
TRBJ1-3,-,-,TRBV7-2,TGTGCCAGCAGCTTAAACAGGCCGCCGTCGGGAAACACCATATATTTT,CASSLNRPPSGNTIYF
TRBJ2-2,-,-,TRBV10-1,TGCGCCAGCAGTCCGGGGGCCGGGGAGCTGTTTTTT,CASSPGAGELFF
TRBJ1-1,TRBD1,-,TRBV5-1,TGCGCCAGCAGCTTGATTGGGACAGGGAGTTTCACTGAAGCTTTCTTT,CASSLIGTGSFTEAFF
TRBJ2-5,TRBD1,-,TRBV25-1,TGTGCCAGCAGTAAAGGGGGCGCGATAGGAGAGACCCAGTACTTC,CASSKGGAIGETQYF
TRBJ2-1,TRBD1,-,TRBV28,TGTGCCAGCAGCGACGGGACAGATTACAATGAGCAGTTCTTC,CASSDGTDYNEQFF
TRBJ2-5,TRBD2,-,TRBV24-1,TGTGCCACCAGTGACCGACTAGCGGGGGGTAGGCAAGAGACCCAGTACTTC,CATSDRLAGGRQETQYF
TRBJ1-6,-,-,TRBV14,TGTGCCAGCAGCCAAGCCCAGGGATCCTATAATTCACCCCTCCACTTT,CASSQAQGSYNSPLHF
TRBJ2-1,-,-,TRBV5-4,TGTGCCGTTAAGGGGGTTTCCTACAATGAGCAGTTCTTC,CAVKGVSYNEQFF
TRBJ2-3,TRBD2,-,TRBV9,TGTGCCAGCAGCGCAGCTCGGACTAGCGGGGGAACAGATACGCAGTATTTT,CASSAARTSGGTDTQYF
TRBJ2-5,TRBD2,-,TRBV7-9,TGTGCCAGCAGCTTAAAAGGGACTAGCCGCCAAGAGACCCAGTACTTC,CASSLKGTSRQETQYF
TRBJ2-7,TRBD1,-,TRBV5-3,TGTGCCCCACGATCGGGACAGGGGGCAAAGGGAGACGAGCAGTACTTC,CAPRSGQGAKGDEQYF
TRBJ1-4,TRBD1,-,TRBV5-5,TGTGCCAGCAGCACGAGACAGGGTTTGGAAAAACTGTTTTTT,CASSTRQGLEKLFF
TRBJ1-2,-,once,TRBV5-4,TGTGCCAGCAGCGGGGTGGACAGACTGAAGTATGGCTACACCTTC,CASSGVDRLKYGYTF
TRBJ2-2,TRBD2,once,TRBV5-1,TGCCCCAGCAGCGGCGGGGGGGCCAGCACCGGGGAGCTGTTTTTT,CPSSGGGASTGELFF
TRBJ2-7,-,-,TRBV5-5,TGTGCCAGCAGCTTGGCCGGCGGACATTACGAGCAGTACTTC,CASSLAGGHYEQYF
TRBJ2-7,TRBD1,-,TRBV28,TGTGCCAGCAGTTCCCGACAGGGATTCTCCTACGAGCAGTACTTC,CASSSRQGFSYEQYF
TRBJ2-7,TRBD2,-,TRBV11-2,TGTGCCAGCAGCTTAGACCTAGCGGGGGCCACCTCCTACGAGCAGTACTTC,CASSLDLAGATSYEQYF
TRBJ2-3,TRBD1,-,TRBV5-1,TGCGCCAGCAGCCCCGGGACAGGGGGAGGGACAGATACGCAGTATTTT,CASSPGTGGGTDTQYF
TRBJ1-4,TRBD1,-,TRBV7-9,TGTGCCAGCAGCCCCCCGGGCAGGGGGAATGAAAAACTGTTTTTT,CASSPPGRGNEKLFF
TRBJ2-1,TRBD2,once,TRBV5-4,TGTGCCAGCAGCTTGGTGGCTAGCGGGGGCTACAATGAGCAGTTCTTC,CASSLVASGGYNEQFF
TRBJ2-7,-,-,TRBV29-1,TGCAGCGTTGATTTGCAGGGGGGCTACGAGCAGTACTTC,CSVDLQGGYEQYF
TRBJ1-6,TRBD1,-,TRBV5-6,TGTGCCAGCAGCGTTATGACAGGGAGGTCCTATAATTCACCCCTCCACTTT,CASSVMTGRSYNSPLHF
TRBJ2-1,TRBD1,-,TRBV5-1,TGCGCCAGCAGCTCGAGGACAGGGGCCAACAATGAGCAGTTCTTC,CASSSRTGANNEQFF
TRBJ1-4,TRBD1,-,TRBV6-1,TGTGCCAGCAGTGAAGTACGGACAGGAGGCGAAAAACTGTTTTTT,CASSEVRTGGEKLFF
TRBJ2-1,TRBD2,-,TRBV19,TGTGCCAGTAGTATAGATATGGGACTAGCGGGGGTTCGGCAGTTCTTC,CASSIDMGLAGVRQFF
TRBJ1-4,TRBD1,-,TRBV14,TGTGCCAGCAGCCAAGTTGGGACAGGGAGTGAAAAACTGTTTTTT,CASSQVGTGSEKLFF
TRBJ2-1,TRBD1,once,TRBV4-1,TGCGCCAGCAGCCCTGACAGGGCTGAGCAGTTCTTC,CASSPDRAEQFF
TRBJ2-7,-,-,TRBV9,TGTGCCAGCAGCGCCGGGACTGAAGACTACGAGCAGTACTTC,CASSAGTEDYEQYF
TRBJ2-5,TRBD1,once,TRBV4-3,TGCGCCAGCAGCCAAGAGTTTACAGGGGGCGTTTGGACCCAGTACTTC,CASSQEFTGGVWTQYF
TRBJ1-3,-,-,TRBV7-9,TGTGCCAGCAGCTCGACAGGTGTCGTAAACACCATATATTTT,CASSSTGVVNTIYF
TRBJ2-7,TRBD2,-,TRBV5-4,TGTGCCAGCAGCTTGGAACCTAGCGGGCGATACGAGCAGTACTTC,CASSLEPSGRYEQYF
TRBJ2-5,TRBD2,-,TRBV6-2/TRBV6-3,TGTGCCAGCAGTTACGGGGAACTTGGACTAGCCGGGGAGACCCAGTACTTC,CASSYGELGLAGETQYF
TRBJ1-2,-,-,TRBV14,TGTGCCAGCAGCCGATCAGTTAACTATGGCTACACCTTC,CASSRSVNYGYTF
TRBJ2-5,-,-,TRBV2,TGTGCCAGCAGTGAAGCGCTGGGCTTCGGTGAGACCCAGTACTTC,CASSEALGFGETQYF
TRBJ2-7,TRBD1,-,TRBV3-1/TRBV3-2,TGTGCCAGCAGCCAAAATCCTGGACAGGGGGCAGAGCAGTACTTC,CASSQNPGQGAEQYF
TRBJ1-5,-,-,TRBV6-1,TGTGCCAGCAGTGAATTAGATTTCAATCAGCCCCAGCATTTT,CASSELDFNQPQHF
TRBJ2-5,TRBD2,-,TRBV12-5,TGTGCTAGTGCCCGGGGGGACCAAGAGACCCAGTACTTC,CASARGDQETQYF
TRBJ1-3,-,-,TRBV12-5,TGTGCTAGTGGTTTGGTACTAGGGGACACTTATGGAAACACCATATATTTT,CASGLVLGDTYGNTIYF
TRBJ1-3,TRBD1,-,TRBV7-9,TGTGCCAGCAGCTCCGAGGACAGGGGTTCTGGAAACACCATATATTTT,CASSSEDRGSGNTIYF
TRBJ1-6,-,-,TRBV13,TGTGCCAGCAGCCAGGCCGGGGGGAGCTCCTATAATTCACCCCTCCACTTT,CASSQAGGSSYNSPLHF
TRBJ2-1,-,-,TRBV3-1/TRBV3-2,TGTGCCAGCAGCAACGGACAGCTCACCTACAATGAGCAGTTCTTC,CASSNGQLTYNEQFF
TRBJ2-2,TRBD2,few,TRBV5-1,TGCGCCAGCAGCCCGGACGGCGGGAGGAACGGGGAGCTGTTTTTT,CASSPDGGRNGELFF
TRBJ2-7,-,-,TRBV21-1,TGTGCCAGCAGCAAAGCGGAACAGGGATCGGTCGCCTACGAGCAGTACTTC,CASSKAEQGSVAYEQYF
TRBJ2-3,-,-,TRBV19,TGTGCCAGCGCCCCTCAGGGGTTTTACACAGATACGCAGTATTTT,CASAPQGFYTDTQYF
TRBJ2-5,-,-,TRBV4-3,TGCGCCAGCAGCCGGGACACTAACCAAGAGACCCAGTACTTC,CASSRDTNQETQYF
TRBJ1-4,-,-,TRBV5-5,TGTGCCAGCAGCTTGGGGCAGGGTCCACCCAAGGGGAATGAAAAACTGTTTTTT,CASSLGQGPPKGNEKLFF
TRBJ2-7,-,-,TRBV29-1,TGCAGCGTTGGTGGCCAGGGGCTCTGGGAGCAGTACTTC,CSVGGQGLWEQYF
TRBJ2-5,-,once,TRBV12-5,TGTGCTAGTGGTTCCCGGACAAGCCAAGAGACCCAGTACTTC,CASGSRTSQETQYF
TRBJ2-3,-,-,TRBV6-1,TGTGCCAGCAGTGAACTGGCCTCTAGCACAGATACGCAGTATTTT,CASSELASSTDTQYF